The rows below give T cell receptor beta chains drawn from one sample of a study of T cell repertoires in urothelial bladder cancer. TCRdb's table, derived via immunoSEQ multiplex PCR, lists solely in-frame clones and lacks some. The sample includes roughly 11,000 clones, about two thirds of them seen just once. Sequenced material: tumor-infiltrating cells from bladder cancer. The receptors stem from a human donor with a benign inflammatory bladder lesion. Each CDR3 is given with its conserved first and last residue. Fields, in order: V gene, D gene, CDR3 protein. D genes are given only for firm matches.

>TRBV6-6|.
CASSYLGGRYTEAFF
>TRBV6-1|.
CASSIEGGVLGEQYF
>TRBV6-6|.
CASTPPPRNTEAFF
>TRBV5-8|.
CASSLSRGAFF
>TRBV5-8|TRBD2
CASSLSGTTDTQYF
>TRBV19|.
CASSSPQGFNEQYF
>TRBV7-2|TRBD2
CASSLGRGSYEQYF
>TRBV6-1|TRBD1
CASSIGTVYGYTF
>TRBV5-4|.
CASSPEEYNEQFF
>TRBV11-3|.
CASSSGLANTGELFF
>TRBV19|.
CASTSGGGIQYF
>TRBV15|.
CATSRVPPETASLSGYTF
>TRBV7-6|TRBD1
CASSLGGGNTEAFF
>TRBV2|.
CASTVGAEQYF
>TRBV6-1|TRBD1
CASSTQPGQGVAYF
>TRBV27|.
CASSLLGEDSYNSPLHF
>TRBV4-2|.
CASSLEPSYEQYF
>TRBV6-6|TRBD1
CASSQGAPWGEAFF
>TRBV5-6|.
CASSLTPASYEQYF